Below, 25 T cell receptor beta chains from the same sample are listed, as sequenced in a study of shared clonotypes between healthy human individuals. Method: immunoSEQ multiplex PCR; TCRdb's copy keeps in-frame clones and lacks some. The data show some 1,900,000 clones, approximately 94% seen once. Terminally differentiated effector memory CD45RA+ cells were excluded by CCR7 positive selection of CD45RO-negative cells. Sequences were obtained from naive CD8+ T cells sorted from blood. These receptor sequences come from a man between 18 and 29 years old in good health.

The chain joins TRBV5-1 to TRBJ2-5; D may be TRBD1 or TRBD2 (5 bases each). Germline V gene lookup returns CDR1 SGHRS and CDR2 YFSETQ. V was shortened by 0 bases and J by 5 bases, with 14 bases between the two germline ends. This CDR3 contains 15 residues. As DNA, the CDR3 is TGCGCCAGCAGCTTGGAAGCTACGGGGCCCGAGACCCAGTACTTC. Protein: CASSLEATGPETQYF.

The chain combines TRBV4-1 with TRBJ2-2; possible D gene TRBD2, 6 bases. Germline V gene sequence: CDR1 MGHRA, CDR2 YSYEKL. The CDR3 contains 12 residues. The ends were cut back, 8 bases at V and 8 bases at J, with 12 bases in the middle. DNA of the CDR3: TGCGCCAGCCTCGATGGAGGGGGGGAGCTGTTTTTT. Protein sequence: CASLDGGGELFF.

Points on this clone: The sample has other DNA sequences that encode this CDR3 too. This chain connects TRBV6-5 to TRBJ1-5; no clear D. The CDR3 covers 14 residues. The germline gives CDR1 MNHEY, CDR2 SVGAGI. V was cut by 4 bases and J by 1 base, with 8 bases left in between. Here the CDR3 DNA reads TGTGCCAGCAGTTCCGGTGAAAGCAATCAGCCCCAGCATTTT. Translating it yields CASSSGESNQPQHF.

The chain has TRBV7-9 and TRBJ2-7; D not certain. This CDR3 contains 12 residues. CDR1 and CDR2 from the germline V gene are SEHNR and FQNEAQ (reference sequence). Trimming removed 7 bases from V and 2 bases from J, with 9 bases in between. The CDR3 reads CASTDSAYEQYF. The DNA for the CDR3 is TGTGCCAGCACCGATAGTGCCTACGAGCAGTACTTC.

V and J are TRBV30 and TRBJ2-7; TRBD2 matches 10 bases. The V segment lost 5 bases and the J segment 3 bases; nucleotides outside the gene matches: 4. Germline V gene data show CDR1 as GTSNPN and CDR2 as SVGIG (reference sequence). The CDR3 consists of 13 residues. The DNA for the CDR3 is TGTGCCTGGGCTAGCGGGAGTTTCTACGAGCAGTACTTC. Translating it yields CAWASGSFYEQYF.

The chain uses TRBV9 and TRBJ2-3; 8 bases agree with TRBD1. The CDR3 is made up of 17 amino acids. J gave up 4 bases and V 2 bases, and 12 bases lay outside the gene matches. CDR1 is SGDLS, CDR2 YYNGEE, per germline. The CDR3 region has the DNA TGTGCCAGCAGCGTTACAGGGGGTCGAGGGAACCCAGATACGCAGTATTTT. It is translated as CASSVTGGRGNPDTQYF.

This clone was counted only a few times. The chain joins TRBV5-1 to TRBJ1-5, with D perhaps matching TRBD1 (5 bases). CDR1 is SGHRS, CDR2 YFSETQ, per germline. The CDR3 is 12 residues long. Trimming removed 7 bases at V and 9 bases at J, with 14 bases between. CDR3 protein: CASGAGRPPQHF. The CDR3 DNA reads as TGCGCCAGCGGTGCAGGGCGGCCGCCCCAGCATTTT.

This chain connects TRBV5-1 to TRBJ2-7; D perhaps matches TRBD1 (5 bases). V shed 0 bases and J shed 2 bases, with 12 bases lying between them. The length of the CDR3 is 15 residues. Germline CDR1 and CDR2: SGHRS and YFSETQ. In nucleotides, the CDR3 is TGCGCCAGCAGCTTGGCACAGGTGGGCCCCTACGAGCAGTACTTC. Its translation is CASSLAQVGPYEQYF.

This chain connects TRBV6-1 to TRBJ2-7, with D unclear. The CDR3 sequence is 13 residues long. V lost 0 bases and J 6 bases, leaving 9 bases between the germline ends. CDR1 MNHNS and CDR2 SASEGT come from the germline V gene. The CDR3 coding sequence is TGTGCCAGCAGTGAAGCGCTTCTGGCCGAGCAGTACTTC. This translates into CASSEALLAEQYF.

The chain links TRBV19 to TRBJ1-2; D ambiguous. The CDR3 is made up of 10 amino acids. V lost 7 bases to trimming and J lost 8 bases, with 8 bases between them. Germline assignment: CDR1 LNHDA and CDR2 SQIVND (reference sequence). Here the CDR3 reads CASKGKGYTF. DNA of the CDR3: TGTGCCAGTAAGGGCAAAGGCTACACCTTC.

The chain employs TRBV29-1 and TRBJ2-1; TRBD2 matches 9 bases. From germline, CDR1 is SQVTM and CDR2 ANQGSEA. Germline trimming cut 6 bases from V and 2 bases from J; bases unmatched to any gene: 8. The CDR3 is 15 residues long. CDR3 bases: TGCAGCGTCGTGGGGACTAGCAGCGCCTACAATGAGCAGTTCTTC. The encoded protein is CSVVGTSSAYNEQFF.

For this clone: This sample also contains other DNA sequences that code for the same CDR3. The chain carries TRBV6-5 and TRBJ1-1; maybe TRBD1 (5 bases). Deletions cut 6 bases from V and 2 bases from J, with 10 bases between. The length of the CDR3 is 13 residues. Per the germline V gene, CDR1 is MNHEY and CDR2 is SVGAGI. The DNA for the CDR3 is TGTGCCAGCAGACCAGGGCGAAACACTGAAGCTTTCTTT. The encoded protein is CASRPGRNTEAFF.

The chain couples TRBV7-9 to TRBJ2-6, with D perhaps TRBD1 (5 bases). The CDR3 is made up of 15 amino acids. CDR1 and CDR2 (germline): SEHNR, FQNEAQ (reference sequence). V was cut by 4 bases and J by 5 bases, with 12 bases left in between. CDR3 region: CASSSTAHRANVLTF. For the CDR3, the DNA is TGTGCCAGCAGCTCGACAGCCCACAGGGCCAACGTCCTGACTTTC.

Remarks on this clone: Other DNA sequences in this sample translate to the same CDR3. The chain is built from TRBV2 and TRBJ2-7, with D perhaps TRBD1 (5 bases). V lost 6 bases to trimming and J lost 2 bases, with 8 bases between them. There are 12 residues in the CDR3. CDR1 is SNHLY and CDR2 is FYNNEI in the germline V gene. CDR3 residues: CASSDSTYEQYF. Written as DNA, the CDR3 is TGTGCCAGCAGCGACAGTACCTACGAGCAGTACTTC. Variable domain in full (rest from reference TRBV2 and TRBJ2-7): EPEVTQTPSHQVTQMGQEVILRCVPISNHLYFYWYRQILGQKVEFLVSFYNNEISEKSEIFDDQFSVERPDGSNFTLKIRSTKLEDSAMYFCASSDSTYEQYFGPGTRLTVT.

The rearrangement joins TRBV4-3 to TRBJ2-1, with D possibly TRBD1 on 5 matching bases. Germline V gene lookup returns CDR1 LGHNA and CDR2 YSLEER. The CDR3 is 14 residues long. Trimming pared 0 bases from V and 8 bases from J, leaving 11 bases between. In DNA form, the CDR3 reads TGCGCCAGCAGCCAAGAAGGGATCAGGGATGAGCAGTTCTTC. This translates into CASSQEGIRDEQFF.

On this clone: This sample also contains other DNA sequences that code for the same CDR3. The CDR3 nucleotides read TGTGCCAGCAGCGGACTAGCGGGGGGCCACCAAGAGACCCAGTACTTC. Translated, it gives CASSGLAGGHQETQYF. The V call is TRBV9, the J call TRBJ2-5, with 13 nucleotides matching TRBD2. CDR3 length equals 16 residues. Germline V gene lookup returns CDR1 SGDLS and CDR2 YYNGEE. V dropped 3 bases and J dropped 0; count of bases not matched to a gene: 2.

This clone was seen once. This chain connects TRBV4-3 to TRBJ1-1; D uncertain. This CDR3 contains 13 residues. Germline CDR1 reads LGHNA; CDR2 reads YSLEER. V dropped 3 bases and J dropped 0 bases, with 5 bases sitting between them. The CDR3 protein is CASSQIVNTEAFF. CDR3 sequence (DNA): TGCGCCAGCAGCCAGATAGTGAACACTGAAGCTTTCTTT.

V usage is TRBV29-1 and J usage is TRBJ2-1; TRBD1 matches at 8 bases. J was trimmed by 2 bases and V by 1 base; bases with no gene match: 4. The CDR3 runs to 15 residues. Looked up from germline, CDR1 is SQVTM and CDR2 is ANQGSEA. The CDR3 sequence: CSVEGGQGPYNEQFF. The CDR3 DNA follows: TGCAGCGTTGAAGGAGGACAGGGACCCTACAATGAGCAGTTCTTC.

The chain recombines TRBV6-5 with TRBJ1-2; maybe TRBD1 (5 bases). CDR1 MNHEY and CDR2 SVGAGI come from the germline V gene. The V end was cut by 7 bases, the J end by 10 bases, with 13 bases between. The CDR3 extends over 11 amino acids. CDR3 in DNA: TGTGCCAGCACCACCGGGACTGTCTACACCTTC. Translating it yields CASTTGTVYTF.

The rearrangement uses TRBV28 and TRBJ2-3; TRBD1 is a possible D gene (5 bases). This CDR3 has 14 residues. Germline V gene sequence: CDR1 MDHEN, CDR2 SYDVKM. V lost 8 bases, J lost 3 bases, and 15 bases lay in between. CDR3 residues: CASGSYRGTDTQYF. In DNA form, the CDR3 reads TGTGCCAGCGGATCATATAGGGGAACAGATACGCAGTATTTT. Looking up the rest from reference TRBV28 and TRBJ2-3 gives the full variable domain: DVKVTQSSRYLVKRTGEKVFLECVQDMDHENMFWYRQDPGLGLRLIYFSYDVKMKEKGDIPEGYSVSREKKERFSLILESASTNQTSMYLCASGSYRGTDTQYFGPGTRLTVL.

The chain links TRBV29-1 to TRBJ2-1; D is ambiguous. Trimming took 4 bases from V and 0 from J, leaving 13 bases between them. This CDR3 spans 15 amino acids. The germline CDR1 and CDR2 sequences are SQVTM and ANQGSEA. The CDR3 bases are TGCAGCGTTGCACTCGGACGGAGCTCCTACAATGAGCAGTTCTTC. This codes for CSVALGRSSYNEQFF.

This clone was seen just once. The DNA of the CDR3 is TGTGCCAGCAGTAAGGCCCCGGGTGTAGCCTACGAGCAGTACTTC. Translation: CASSKAPGVAYEQYF. This chain uses TRBV9 with TRBJ2-7; D is ambiguous. Germline loops: CDR1 SGDLS, CDR2 YYNGEE. Trimming left V 5 bases short and J 2 bases short, with 17 bases between. This CDR3 has 15 residues. Complete variable domain (other parts from reference TRBV9 and TRBJ2-7): DSGVTQTPKHLITATGQRVTLRCSPRSGDLSVYWYQQSLDQGLQFLIQYYNGEERAKGNILERFSAQQFPDLHSELNLSSLELGDSALYFCASSKAPGVAYEQYFGPGTRLTVT.

The rearrangement uses TRBV7-2 and TRBJ2-7; weak D call: TRBD2 (5 bases). The V and J ends lost 3 bases and 2 bases respectively, with 8 bases between them. CDR1 and CDR2 from the germline V gene are SGHTA and FQGNSA. This CDR3 has 13 amino acids. Written as DNA, the CDR3 is TGTGCCAGCAGCTTCCGGGAAACCTACGAGCAGTACTTC. Its protein product is CASSFRETYEQYF.

The V call is TRBV19, the J call TRBJ2-7; possible D gene TRBD2, 6 bases. Between the trimmed V and J ends, which lost 1 base and 3 bases, there was a span of 10 bases. Germline loops: CDR1 LNHDA, CDR2 SQIVND (reference sequence). This CDR3 has 14 amino acids. The CDR3 region is CASSIGRGIYEQYF. The CDR3 DNA reads TGTGCCAGTAGTATAGGTCGGGGGATCTACGAGCAGTACTTC.

This chain uses TRBV27 with TRBJ1-2, with 8 bases that match TRBD1. J lost 1 base, V lost 7 bases, and 11 bases had no gene match. The CDR3 sequence is 16 residues long. Germline-derived CDR1 and CDR2 are MNHEY and SMNVEV (reference sequence). The CDR3 reads CASTPSTGDINYGYTF. Written as DNA, the CDR3 is TGTGCCAGCACCCCTTCGACAGGGGACATTAACTATGGCTACACCTTC.